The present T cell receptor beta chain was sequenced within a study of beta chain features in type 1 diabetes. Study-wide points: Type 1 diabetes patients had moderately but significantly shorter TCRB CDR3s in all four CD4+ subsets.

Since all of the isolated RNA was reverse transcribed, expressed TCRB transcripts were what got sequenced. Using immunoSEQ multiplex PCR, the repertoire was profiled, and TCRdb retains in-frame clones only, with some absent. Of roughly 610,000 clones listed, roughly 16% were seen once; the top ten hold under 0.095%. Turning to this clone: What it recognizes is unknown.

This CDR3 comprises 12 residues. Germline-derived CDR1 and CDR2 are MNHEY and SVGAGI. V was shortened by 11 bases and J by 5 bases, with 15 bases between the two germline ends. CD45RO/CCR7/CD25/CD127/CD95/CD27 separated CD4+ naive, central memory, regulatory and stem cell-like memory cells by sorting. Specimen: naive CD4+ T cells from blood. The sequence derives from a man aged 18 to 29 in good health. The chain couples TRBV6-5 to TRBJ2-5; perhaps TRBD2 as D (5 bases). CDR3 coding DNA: TGTGCCTCCCGGAGAGGGTCCGAGACCCAGTACTTC. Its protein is CASRRGSETQYF.